This entry lists 31 T cell receptor beta chains sequenced from one sample in a study of blood T cell repertoires in COVID-19 (dated by TCRdb to the early 2020s). Receptors were amplified or captured by the immunoSEQ multiplex PCR assay. The immuneACCESS repertoire file appears here via TCRdb, limited to in-frame rearrangements. These files lack a portion of the clones; in checked studies, under half of the deficit traces to unresolved V genes, and the cause of the others is not known. The sample table records 120,000 or so clones; 80% to 90% of these occur just once. Approximately 0.81% of the sample lies in the top ten. The sequencing input was peripheral blood. All receptors derive from a woman aged 45-65 years with active or convalescent COVID-19.

The chain joins TRBV21-1 to TRBJ2-7; TRBD1, the D gene given by the table, was not confirmed from the DNA. TRBV21-1 is a listed pseudogene. This CDR3 comprises 19 residues. The CDR3 here is CASSKIVTGGHYRSYEQYF. CDR3 DNA: TGTGCCAGCAGCAAAATAGTTACAGGGGGCCACTATCGATCCTACGAGCAGTACTTC.

This chain uses TRBV6-5 with TRBJ1-6; the D gene is possibly TRBD1 (5 bases). The CDR3 has 12 residues. V lost 6 bases, J lost 8 bases, and 8 bases lay in between. The germline V gene has CDR1 MNHEY and CDR2 SVGAGI. The CDR3 here is CASSLRDSPLHF. In DNA, the CDR3 is TGTGCCAGCAGCCTCAGGGATTCACCCCTCCACTTT.

The table lists this clone with a few counts. CDR3 loop: CASSIHRLRGPSNQPQHF. CDR3 in DNA: TGTGCCAGTAGTATACACCGCCTCAGGGGGCCTAGCAATCAGCCCCAGCATTTT. V gene TRBV19 combines with J gene TRBJ1-5; 8 bases fit TRBD1. This CDR3 is 18 amino acids long. Germline CDR1 and CDR2: LNHDA and SQIVND (reference sequence). V shed 2 bases, J shed 0 bases, and the junction held 9 bases outside the gene matches.

V usage is TRBV10-3 and J usage is TRBJ1-6; D gene ambiguous. With 10 bases removed from V and 1 base from J, the gap between germline ends came to 17 bases. The CDR3 totals 16 residues. Germline values: CDR1 ENHRY, CDR2 SYGVKD. CDR3 in amino acids: CATEPGSGSYNSPLHF. The CDR3, as DNA: TGTGCCACCGAGCCGGGGAGTGGTTCCTATAATTCACCCCTCCACTTT.

The J gene is TRBJ1-2, the V gene TRBV2, with TRBD1 matching 9 bases. The CDR3 length is 13 residues. After removal of 9 bases from V and 4 bases from J, the junction contained 6 bases not matched to a gene. The germline V gene encodes CDR1 SNHLY and CDR2 FYNNEI. The CDR3 DNA sequence: TGTGCCAGTAGACAGGGGGTATTCTATGGCTACACCTTC. This encodes CASRQGVFYGYTF.

This clone was found once. The chain has TRBV9 and TRBJ1-6, with D possibly matching TRBD1 (6 bases). CDR1 and CDR2 from the germline V gene are SGDLS and YYNGEE. CDR3 length: 15 residues. V was clipped by 3 bases and J by 10 bases, with 17 bases between them. This chain's CDR3 is CASSGQGRGGSPLHF. In DNA, the CDR3 is TGTGCCAGCAGCGGGCAGGGGCGCGGAGGCTCACCCCTCCACTTT.

This clone was found once. The V gene is TRBV6-2 or TRBV6-3, the J gene TRBJ2-2; 8 bases line up with TRBD2. Looked up from germline, CDR1 is MNHEY and CDR2 is SVGEGT. The V gene end was trimmed by 8 bases and the J gene end by 5 bases; junction bases not matched to a gene: 7. The CDR3 contains 14 residues. This CDR3 reads CASGLAGLTGELFF. The CDR3 bases are TGTGCCAGCGGTTTAGCGGGATTAACCGGGGAGCTGTTTTTT.

The chain carries TRBV20-1 and TRBJ1-5; D remains ambiguous. The germline V and J ends were trimmed by 5 bases and 2 bases, with 13 bases remaining between them. The CDR3 spans 14 residues. Germline values: CDR1 DFQATT, CDR2 SNEGSKA (reference sequence). CDR3 in DNA: TGCAGTGCTCGTGGACCCGCGGGCAATCAGCCCCAGCATTTT. Residues: CSARGPAGNQPQHF.

The V call is TRBV5-1, the J call TRBJ2-3; D is perhaps TRBD1 (7 bases). With 1 base removed from V and 4 bases from J, the gap between germline ends came to 22 bases. Germline-derived CDR1 and CDR2 are SGHRS and YFSETQ. This CDR3 has 18 amino acids. The CDR3 bases are TGCGCCAGCAGCTTGACCCCATTGACAGGGAGGATGGCAGATACGCAGTATTTT. Translation: CASSLTPLTGRMADTQYF. Filled out from reference TRBV5-1 and TRBJ2-3, the complete variable domain reads KAGVTQTPRYLIKTRGQQVTLSCSPISGHRSVSWYQQTPGQGLQFLFEYFSETQRNKGNFPGRFSGRQFSNSRSEMNVSTLELGDSALYLCASSLTPLTGRMADTQYFGPGTRLTVL.

This clone was picked up one time. The chain combines TRBV19 with TRBJ2-2; maybe TRBD1 (6 bases). V gave up 7 bases and J gave up 1 base, with 13 bases separating them. The germline CDR1 and CDR2 sequences are LNHDA and SQIVND (reference sequence). This CDR3 comprises 15 residues. The DNA for the CDR3 is TGTGCCAGTACCCCCGGGACAATGAACACCGGGGAGCTGTTTTTT. It encodes CASTPGTMNTGELFF.

This clone was counted once. The chain employs TRBV5-1 and TRBJ2-7, with 9 bases lining up with TRBD2. The CDR3 covers 15 residues. The germline CDR1 and CDR2 sequences are SGHRS and YFSETQ. V dropped 7 bases and J dropped 0; count of bases not matched to a gene: 8. The CDR3 nucleotides are TGCGCCAGCGGATCGGGCGGGAGGGCCTCCTACGAGCAGTACTTC. Its protein is CASGSGGRASYEQYF.

The J gene is TRBJ2-1, the V gene TRBV2; TRBD2 matches at 11 bases. V was pared by 6 bases and J by 6 bases, with 7 bases of the junction left unmatched. Germline V gives CDR1 SNHLY, CDR2 FYNNEI. CDR3 length: 15 residues. The CDR3 protein is CASSDLAGGVNEQFF. CDR3 sequence (DNA): TGTGCCAGCAGCGATCTAGCGGGGGGCGTCAATGAGCAGTTCTTC.

This chain links TRBV5-5 with TRBJ2-7; 7 positions agree with TRBD1. The germline V gene has CDR1 SGHKS and CDR2 YYEKEE (reference sequence). The trim removed 3 bases at V and 7 bases at J, leaving 7 bases unmatched. There are 13 residues in the CDR3. The CDR3 protein is CASSSTGEGEQYF. CDR3 sequence (DNA): TGTGCCAGCAGCTCCACAGGGGAAGGGGAGCAGTACTTC.

The V gene is TRBV29-1, the J gene TRBJ2-1, with D possibly TRBD1 on 5 matching bases. Germline V gene data show CDR1 as SQVTM and CDR2 as ANQGSEA. V lost 7 bases to trimming and J lost 3 bases, with 16 bases between them. The CDR3 extends over 14 amino acids. The CDR3 DNA sequence: TGCAGCGCTGCTCGGCAGGGCAACTACAATGAGCAGTTCTTC. Amino acid sequence: CSAARQGNYNEQFF.

Only a few counts were recorded for this clone. The chain links TRBV18 to TRBJ2-5; maybe TRBD1 (6 bases). The germline CDR1 and CDR2 sequences are KGHSH and LQKENI. There are 14 residues in the CDR3. Trimming took 5 bases from V and 5 from J, leaving 15 bases between them. The CDR3 region has the DNA TGTGCCAGCTCAACGGACAGCTCCGAGGAGACCCAGTACTTC. As protein: CASSTDSSEETQYF.

The chain carries TRBV3-1 (or the pseudogene TRBV3-2) and TRBJ2-3; the match to TRBD1 covers 10 bases. The CDR3 sequence is 19 residues long. Germline loops: CDR1 LGHDT, CDR2 YNNKEL (reference sequence). Losses at the gene ends were 7 bases for V and 4 bases for J; bases not matched to a gene: 20. CDR3 sequence (DNA): TGTGCCAGCACCTCCCGCCGGGACAGGGGTCCTGGGATCCCAGATACGCAGTATTTT. Its translation: CASTSRRDRGPGIPDTQYF.

The chain is built from TRBV27 and TRBJ1-1, with 11 bases identical to TRBD1. The CDR3 consists of 13 residues. Germline V gives CDR1 MNHEY, CDR2 SMNVEV (reference sequence). V trimming: 7 bases; J trimming: 6 bases; junction bases outside the gene matches: 4. CDR3 coding DNA: TGTGCCAGCACGGACAGGGGGCGGTCTGAAGCTTTCTTT. Its translation is CASTDRGRSEAFF.

This rearrangement joins TRBV2 to TRBJ2-1; 9 bases fit TRBD1. The germline V gene encodes CDR1 SNHLY and CDR2 FYNNEI. The CDR3 loop spans 14 amino acids. J was trimmed by 3 bases and V by 6 bases; bases with no gene match: 3. For the CDR3, the DNA is TGTGCCAGCAGCCCGGGACAGGGCTACAATGAGCAGTTCTTC. Residues: CASSPGQGYNEQFF.

V gene TRBV7-9 combines with J gene TRBJ2-2, with TRBD2 matching over 10 bases. V lost 1 base, J lost 4 bases, and 3 bases stayed unmatched. In germline, CDR1 is SEHNR, CDR2 FQNEAQ (reference sequence). The CDR3 has 16 amino acids. This CDR3 is CASSLGTSGTTGELFF. As DNA, the CDR3 is TGTGCCAGCAGCTTAGGGACTAGCGGCACCACCGGGGAGCTGTTTTTT.

The sample holds one count of this clone. The chain has TRBV30 and TRBJ2-1, with 10 bases fitting TRBD2. V lost 6 bases to trimming and J lost 10 bases; unmatched junction nucleotides: 9. CDR1 and CDR2 (germline): GTSNPN, SVGIG (reference sequence). The CDR3 is 13 residues long. CDR3 coding DNA: TGTGCCTGTACCAGCGGGAGGGCGGGAGAGCAGTTCTTC. Its translation: CACTSGRAGEQFF.

The chain couples TRBV5-1 to TRBJ2-3; D possibly corresponds to TRBD2 (5 bases). This CDR3 has 12 amino acids. Germline CDR1 reads SGHRS; CDR2 reads YFSETQ. Deletions cut 5 bases from V and 5 bases from J, with 9 bases between. DNA of the CDR3: TGCGCCAGCAGTTTTGGACTAGATACGCAGTATTTT. Encoded protein: CASSFGLDTQYF. Looking up the rest from reference TRBV5-1 and TRBJ2-3 gives the full variable domain: KAGVTQTPRYLIKTRGQQVTLSCSPISGHRSVSWYQQTPGQGLQFLFEYFSETQRNKGNFPGRFSGRQFSNSRSEMNVSTLELGDSALYLCASSFGLDTQYFGPGTRLTVL.

The V call is TRBV7-9, the J call TRBJ1-4, with D maybe TRBD1 (6 bases). V was trimmed by 2 bases and J by 8 bases, leaving 15 bases between them. The length of the CDR3 is 15 residues. Germline V lookup: CDR1 SEHNR, CDR2 FQNEAQ (reference sequence). CDR3 loop: CASSLTLRTAEKLFF. CDR3 bases: TGTGCCAGCAGCTTAACCTTGCGGACAGCCGAAAAACTGTTTTTT.

The chain has TRBV27 and TRBJ1-2, with D perhaps TRBD1 (6 bases). CDR3 length: 16 residues. Germline V gene sequence: CDR1 MNHEY, CDR2 SMNVEV (reference sequence). The V end lost 0 bases, the J end lost 0 bases, and 11 bases lay between the germline ends. The CDR3 DNA reads as TGTGCCAGCAGTTTATCCAACCCAGGGGCTAACTATGGCTACACCTTC. Protein product: CASSLSNPGANYGYTF.

V and J are TRBV3-1 (or the pseudogene TRBV3-2) and TRBJ2-7; tentative D call: TRBD1 (5 bases). The germline gives CDR1 LGHDT, CDR2 YNNKEL (reference sequence). V was shortened by 0 bases and J by 2 bases, with 11 bases between the two germline ends. The CDR3 totals 15 residues. Written as DNA, the CDR3 is TGTGCCAGCAGCCAAGAACCAGGGTTGGCCTACGAGCAGTACTTC. Translation gives CASSQEPGLAYEQYF.

V usage is TRBV10-1 and J usage is TRBJ2-5; TRBD2 agrees at 9 bases. V lost 6 bases to trimming and J lost 5 bases; unmatched junction nucleotides: 19. The CDR3 has 18 amino acids. CDR1 and CDR2 (germline): WNHNN, SYGVQD (reference sequence). The CDR3, as DNA: TGCGCCAGCAGAGGAAGAGTACCCTTTAGCGGGAGAGGCGAGACCCAGTACTTC. Protein: CASRGRVPFSGRGETQYF.

The chain joins TRBV10-3 to TRBJ2-1, with D hard to call. The V and J ends lost 3 bases and 4 bases respectively, with 7 bases between them. CDR1 is ENHRY and CDR2 is SYGVKD in the germline V gene. This CDR3 contains 13 residues. CDR3 amino acids: CAISENIYNEQFF. The CDR3 DNA reads TGTGCCATCAGTGAAAACATTTACAATGAGCAGTTCTTC.

This chain links TRBV15 with TRBJ2-3; tentatively, D is TRBD2 (6 bases). The CDR3 spans 16 residues. Germline V gene lookup returns CDR1 LNHNV and CDR2 YYDKDF (reference sequence). Trimming took off 6 bases at V and 2 bases at J, with 18 bases between the two ends. The CDR3 DNA sequence: TGTGCCACCAGAAGGGGCGGGGACGAATCCACAGATACGCAGTATTTT. Its protein product is CATRRGGDESTDTQYF. The full variable domain, in which reference TRBV15 and TRBJ2-3 provide the parts outside the CDR3, is DAMVIQNPRYQVTQFGKPVTLSCSQTLNHNVMYWYQQKSSQAPKLLFHYYDKDFNNEADTPDNFQSRRPNTSFCFLDIRSPGLGDTAMYLCATRRGGDESTDTQYFGPGTRLTVL.

Comment on this clone: The junction differs from germline at one of its ends, possibly a read error. The chain links TRBV7-7 to TRBJ2-1; TRBD2 aligns across 9 bases. Germline values: CDR1 SSHAT, CDR2 FNYEAQ (reference sequence). This CDR3 region has 17 residues. Here the CDR3 DNA reads TGTGCTAGCAGCTTAGGTAGTAGCGGGAGCTCCTACAATGAGCAGTTCTTC. Amino acid sequence: CASSLGSSGSSYNEQFF.

The J gene is TRBJ1-5, the V gene TRBV28, with D maybe TRBD1 (6 bases). CDR1 and CDR2 from the germline V gene are MDHEN and SYDVKM. Trimming stripped 6 bases from V and 7 bases from J, with 19 bases between. This CDR3 region has 15 residues. The DNA of the CDR3 is TGTGCCAGCAGCCCTCCGGGGGGCTGGGGCCAGCCCCAGCATTTT. This codes for CASSPPGGWGQPQHF.

This rearrangement joins TRBV10-3 to TRBJ2-1; TRBD1 agrees at 7 bases. V shed 6 bases and J 3 bases; nucleotides not matched to a gene: 8. From germline, CDR1 is ENHRY and CDR2 SYGVKD. The CDR3 has 15 residues. The CDR3 DNA sequence: TGTGCCATCAGCCAAGAAGGGGGCCACTACAATGAGCAGTTCTTC. This gives the protein CAISQEGGHYNEQFF.

The sample holds one count of this clone. CDR3 region: CASSPLGRTNEKLFF. DNA for the CDR3: TGTGCCAGCAGCCCGCTAGGGAGAACTAATGAAAAACTGTTTTTT. The chain uses TRBV7-9 and TRBJ1-4; D call uncertain. Germline V CDR1 and CDR2: SEHNR, FQNEAQ (reference sequence). The ends were cut back, 5 bases at V and 1 base at J, with 11 bases in the middle. The CDR3 totals 15 residues.